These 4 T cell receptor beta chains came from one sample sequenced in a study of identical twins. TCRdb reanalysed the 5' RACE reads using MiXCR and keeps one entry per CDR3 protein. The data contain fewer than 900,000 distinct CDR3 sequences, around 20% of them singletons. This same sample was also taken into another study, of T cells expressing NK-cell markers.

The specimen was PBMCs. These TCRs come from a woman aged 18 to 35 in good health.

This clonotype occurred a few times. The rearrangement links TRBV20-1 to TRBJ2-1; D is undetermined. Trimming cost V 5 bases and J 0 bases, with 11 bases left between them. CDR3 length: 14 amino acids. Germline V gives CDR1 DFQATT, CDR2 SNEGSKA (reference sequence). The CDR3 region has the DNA TGCAGTGCTCCCCCCGCCATCTCCTACAATGAGCAGTTCTTC. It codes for CSAPPAISYNEQFF.

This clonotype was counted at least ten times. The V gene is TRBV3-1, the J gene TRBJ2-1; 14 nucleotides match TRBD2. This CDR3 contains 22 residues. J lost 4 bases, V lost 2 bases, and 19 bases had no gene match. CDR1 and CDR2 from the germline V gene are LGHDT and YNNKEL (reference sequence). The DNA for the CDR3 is TGTGCCAGCAGCCAATCTCGCCCGGGACTAGCGGGAGCTACGAAAGGATACAATGAGCAGTTCTTC. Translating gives CASSQSRPGLAGATKGYNEQFF.

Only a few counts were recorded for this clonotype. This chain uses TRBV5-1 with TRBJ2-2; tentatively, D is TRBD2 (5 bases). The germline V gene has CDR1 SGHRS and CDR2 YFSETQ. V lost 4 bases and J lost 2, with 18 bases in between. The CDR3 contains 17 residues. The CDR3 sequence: CASSPSGGSLNTGELFF. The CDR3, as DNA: TGCGCCAGCAGCCCCTCCGGCGGGTCCTTAAACACCGGGGAGCTGTTTTTT. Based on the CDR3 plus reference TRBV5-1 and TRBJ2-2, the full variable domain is KAGVTQTPRYLIKTRGQQVTLSCSPISGHRSVSWYQQTPGQGLQFLFEYFSETQRNKGNFPGRFSGRQFSNSRSEMNVSTLELGDSALYLCASSPSGGSLNTGELFFGEGSRLTVL.

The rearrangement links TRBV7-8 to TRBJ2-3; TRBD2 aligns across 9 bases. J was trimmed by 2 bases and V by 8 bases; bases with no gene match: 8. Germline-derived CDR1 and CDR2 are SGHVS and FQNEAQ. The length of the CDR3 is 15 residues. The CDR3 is CASGLGLANTDTQYF. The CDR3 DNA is TGTGCCAGCGGTCTAGGACTAGCGAACACAGATACGCAGTATTTT.